This TCR beta chain was documented in a study of blood T cell repertoires in COVID-19. Study-wide background: The United States, Italy and Spain were the sources of the acute and convalescent COVID-19 samples. Sources were T cells, B-cell-depleted T cells, or PBMCs; the material itself was cDNA or gDNA.

The CDR3 covers 15 residues. The ends lost 3 bases at V and 6 bases at J; junction bases unmatched: 9. From germline, CDR1 is LGHDT and CDR2 YNNKEL (reference sequence). Under the authors' procedure: Estimated nucleated cell counts came from reference gene primer amplification. The table came from immunoSEQ multiplex PCR; TCRdb's copy has only in-frame clones and leaves some out. D and trimming were read from the DNA, whereas the V and J calls and clone size are those reported in that table. The sample lists approximately 170,000 clones, 65% to 85% seen once, with approximately 11% in the top ten. The specimen was peripheral blood. The J gene is TRBJ2-7, the V gene TRBV3-1 (or the pseudogene TRBV3-2); 9 bases align to TRBD1. The sequence was obtained from a man in his sixties with active or convalescent COVID-19. This CDR3 is CASSHPGQGFLEQYF. CDR3 nucleotides: TGTGCCAGCAGCCATCCGGGACAGGGCTTTCTCGAGCAGTACTTC.